Sequencing of this TCR beta chain was carried out in a study of human T cells and chemical hapten exposure. As for the study in general: A roughly 2 cm by roughly 2 cm inner upper arm patch received 2% DPC for sensitization. General study points: Unchanged with DPC sensitization were TCRs above 1 in 1000 frequency.

In its sample, this clonotype was seen a few times. As yet, its antigen is unknown. Time point indicated: patch test 2, 6 weeks after DPC sensitization. Indicated treatment: therapeutic diphenylcyclopropenone sensitization with weekly scalp DPC. It was unfractionated whole blood from which total RNA was extracted. MiXCR was run by TCRdb on the RACE reads, yielding one entry per CDR3 protein. The sample lists 360,000 or so distinct CDR3 sequences; just under 6.5% were seen once. The starting material was whole blood, obtained in connection with sensitization to the hapten diphenylcyclopropenone (DPC). The TCR was taken from a woman aged 18-29 years with alopecia areata. Some clones in this sample may be carry-over from other donors' samples.

CDR3 region: CAISVLAGANEQFF. CDR3 nucleotides: TGTGCCATCAGTGTGCTAGCGGGGGCCAATGAGCAGTTCTTC. This chain links TRBV10-3 with TRBJ2-1; the match to TRBD2 covers 10 bases. Looked up from germline, CDR1 is ENHRY and CDR2 is SYGVKD. The CDR3 extends over 14 amino acids. Trimming at V came to 4 bases and at J to 6 bases, leaving 3 bases not matched to a gene.